This T cell receptor (beta chain) was observed in a study of identifying expanded T cells in peripheral blood. Sequencing used immunoSEQ multiplex PCR; TCRdb keeps in-frame clones, though not all of them. The sample contains about 80,000 clones, more than 75% of which appear only once. Healthy donors had no documented immune events, such as infections, while sampled. The study, taken as a whole, reports: Differentially abundant clones: about 1.3 between replicates, about 17 at two to three weeks, less than 20 at four.

Concerning this clone: What it binds is unknown.

The material sequenced was blood. The receptor comes from a person aged 18-69 years in good health.

The CDR3 sequence: CSVVLAGIDTQYF. CDR3 nucleotide sequence: TGCAGCGTTGTCCTAGCGGGAATAGATACGCAGTATTTT. The chain couples TRBV29-1 to TRBJ2-3, with TRBD2 identical over 9 bases. CDR1 and CDR2 (germline): SQVTM, ANQGSEA. V shed 4 bases, J shed 5 bases, and the junction held 4 bases outside the gene matches. There are 13 residues in the CDR3.